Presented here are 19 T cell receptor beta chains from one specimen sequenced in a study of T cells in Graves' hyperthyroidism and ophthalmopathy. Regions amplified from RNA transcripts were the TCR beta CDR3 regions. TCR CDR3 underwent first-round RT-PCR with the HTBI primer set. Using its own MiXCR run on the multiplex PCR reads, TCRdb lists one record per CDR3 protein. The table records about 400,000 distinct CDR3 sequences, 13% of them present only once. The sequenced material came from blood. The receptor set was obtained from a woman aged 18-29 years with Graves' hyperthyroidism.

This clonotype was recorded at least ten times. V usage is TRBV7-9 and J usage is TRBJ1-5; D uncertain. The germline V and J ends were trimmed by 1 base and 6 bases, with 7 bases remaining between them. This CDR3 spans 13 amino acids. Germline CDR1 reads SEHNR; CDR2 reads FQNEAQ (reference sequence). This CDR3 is CASSLGIVQPQHF. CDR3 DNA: TGTGCCAGCAGCTTAGGCATCGTTCAGCCCCAGCATTTT.

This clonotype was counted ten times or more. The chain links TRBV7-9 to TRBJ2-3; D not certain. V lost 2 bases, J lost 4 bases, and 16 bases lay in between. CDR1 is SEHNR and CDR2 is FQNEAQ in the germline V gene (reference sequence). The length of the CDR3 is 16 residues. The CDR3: CASSLISLGPPDTQYF. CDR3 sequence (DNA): TGTGCCAGCAGCTTAATCTCCCTCGGGCCTCCAGATACGCAGTATTTT.

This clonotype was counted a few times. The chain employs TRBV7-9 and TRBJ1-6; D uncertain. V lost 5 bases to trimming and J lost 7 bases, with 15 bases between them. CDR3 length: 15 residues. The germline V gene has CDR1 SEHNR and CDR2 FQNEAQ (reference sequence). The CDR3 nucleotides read TGTGCCAGCAGCCCGCAGGCCGGGAAGAATTCACCCCTCCACTTT. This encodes CASSPQAGKNSPLHF.

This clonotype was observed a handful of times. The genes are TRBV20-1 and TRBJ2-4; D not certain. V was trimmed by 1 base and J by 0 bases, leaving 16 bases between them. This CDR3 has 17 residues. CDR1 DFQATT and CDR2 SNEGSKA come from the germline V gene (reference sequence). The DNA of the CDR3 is TGCAGTGCTAGAGCAACGGGTCGGAAACTAGCCAAAAACATTCAGTACTTC. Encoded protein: CSARATGRKLAKNIQYF.

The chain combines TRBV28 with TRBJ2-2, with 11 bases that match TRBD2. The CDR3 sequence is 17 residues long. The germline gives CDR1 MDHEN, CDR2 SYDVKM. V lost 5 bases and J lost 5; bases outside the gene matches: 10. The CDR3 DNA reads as TGTGCCAGCAGTCCCTGGCTAGCGGGGGGAGGTACCGGGGAGCTGTTTTTT. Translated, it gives CASSPWLAGGGTGELFF.

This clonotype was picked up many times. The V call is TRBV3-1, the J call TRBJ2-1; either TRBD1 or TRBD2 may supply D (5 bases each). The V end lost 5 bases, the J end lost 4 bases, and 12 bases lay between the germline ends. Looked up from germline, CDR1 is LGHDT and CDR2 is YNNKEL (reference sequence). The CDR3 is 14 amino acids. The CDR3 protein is CASSAPGRYNEQFF. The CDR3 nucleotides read TGTGCCAGCAGCGCACCGGGACGTTACAATGAGCAGTTCTTC.

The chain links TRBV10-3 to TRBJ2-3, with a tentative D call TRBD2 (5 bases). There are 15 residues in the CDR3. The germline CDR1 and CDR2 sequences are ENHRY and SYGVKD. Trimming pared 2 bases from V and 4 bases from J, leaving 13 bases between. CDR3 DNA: TGTGCCATCAGTGAGGTAGCGTCCGTCCCAGATACGCAGTATTTT. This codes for CAISEVASVPDTQYF.

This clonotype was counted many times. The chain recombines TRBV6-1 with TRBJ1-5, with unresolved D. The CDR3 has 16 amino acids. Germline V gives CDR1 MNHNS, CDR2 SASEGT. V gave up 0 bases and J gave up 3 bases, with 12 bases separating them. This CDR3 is CASSEAVGRINQPQHF. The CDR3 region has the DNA TGTGCCAGCAGTGAAGCCGTAGGGCGGATCAATCAGCCCCAGCATTTT.

The CDR3 loop is CASSADVWGRNNEQFF. The CDR3 bases are TGTGCCAGCAGCGCAGACGTTTGGGGGAGAAACAATGAGCAGTTCTTC. This chain connects TRBV9 to TRBJ2-1; D possibly uses TRBD1 or TRBD2 (5 bases each). Germline loops: CDR1 SGDLS, CDR2 YYNGEE. V shed 3 bases and J shed 5 bases, with 18 bases lying between them. The CDR3 runs to 16 residues.

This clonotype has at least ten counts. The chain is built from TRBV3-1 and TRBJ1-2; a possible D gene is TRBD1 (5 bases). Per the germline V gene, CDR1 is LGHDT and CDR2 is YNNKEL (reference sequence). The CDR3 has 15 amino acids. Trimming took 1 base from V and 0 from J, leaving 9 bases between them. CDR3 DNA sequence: TGTGCCAGCAGCCAAGCGGCGGGGGCTAACTATGGCTACACCTTC. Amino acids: CASSQAAGANYGYTF.

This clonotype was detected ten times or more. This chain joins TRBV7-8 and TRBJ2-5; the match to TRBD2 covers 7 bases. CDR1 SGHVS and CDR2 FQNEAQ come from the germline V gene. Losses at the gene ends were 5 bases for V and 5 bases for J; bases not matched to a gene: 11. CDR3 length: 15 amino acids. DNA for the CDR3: TGTGCCAGCAGCCCTGGGGCTAGCGGATTGGAGACCCAGTACTTC. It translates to CASSPGASGLETQYF.

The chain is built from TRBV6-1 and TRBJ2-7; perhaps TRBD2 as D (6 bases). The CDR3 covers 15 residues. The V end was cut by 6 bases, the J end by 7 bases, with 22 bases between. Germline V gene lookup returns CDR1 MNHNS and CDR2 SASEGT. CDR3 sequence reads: CASRPRAGGRREQYF. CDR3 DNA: TGTGCCAGCAGGCCGCGCGCAGGAGGGCGAAGGGAGCAGTACTTC.

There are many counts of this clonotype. Written as DNA, the CDR3 is TGCAGTGCTTCGCTAAGGACTAGCCCACCCACTATCTCCTACGAGCAGTACTTC. Translating it yields CSASLRTSPPTISYEQYF. The V call is TRBV20-1, the J call TRBJ2-7; 8 positions match TRBD2. The trim removed 5 bases at V and 0 bases at J, leaving 18 bases unmatched. CDR3 length: 18 amino acids. Germline-derived CDR1 and CDR2 are DFQATT and SNEGSKA (reference sequence).

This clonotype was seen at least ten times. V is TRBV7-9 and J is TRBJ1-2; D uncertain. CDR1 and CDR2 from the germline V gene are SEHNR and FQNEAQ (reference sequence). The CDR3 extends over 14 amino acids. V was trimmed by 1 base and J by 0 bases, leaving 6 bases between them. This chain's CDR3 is CASSLGQSNYGYTF. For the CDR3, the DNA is TGTGCCAGCAGCTTAGGGCAGTCTAACTATGGCTACACCTTC.

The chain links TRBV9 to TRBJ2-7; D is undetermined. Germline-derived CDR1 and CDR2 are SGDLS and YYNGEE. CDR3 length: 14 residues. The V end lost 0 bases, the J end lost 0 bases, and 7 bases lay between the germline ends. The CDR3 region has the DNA TGTGCCAGCAGCGTAGATGGGAACTCCTACGAGCAGTACTTC. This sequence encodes CASSVDGNSYEQYF.

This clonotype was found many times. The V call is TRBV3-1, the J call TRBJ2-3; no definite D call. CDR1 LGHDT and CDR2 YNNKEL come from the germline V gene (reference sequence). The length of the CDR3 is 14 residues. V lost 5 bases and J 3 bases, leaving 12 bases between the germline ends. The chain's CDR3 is CASSSPAGTDTQYF. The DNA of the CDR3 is TGTGCCAGCAGCTCCCCGGCCGGAACAGATACGCAGTATTTT.

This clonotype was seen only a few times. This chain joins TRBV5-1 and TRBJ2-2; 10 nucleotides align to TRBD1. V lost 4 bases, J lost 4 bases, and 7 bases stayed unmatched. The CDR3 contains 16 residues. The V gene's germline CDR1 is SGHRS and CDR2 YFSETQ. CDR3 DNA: TGCGCCAGCAGCGATCCCGGGACAGGGGTCACCGGGGAGCTGTTTTTT. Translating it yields CASSDPGTGVTGELFF.

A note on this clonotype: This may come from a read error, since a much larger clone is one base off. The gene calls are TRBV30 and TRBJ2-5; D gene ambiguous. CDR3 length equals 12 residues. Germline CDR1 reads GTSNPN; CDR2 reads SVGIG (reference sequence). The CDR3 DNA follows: TGTGCCTGGAGTGTGTCCCAAGAGACCCGGTACTTC. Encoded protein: CAWSVSQETRYF. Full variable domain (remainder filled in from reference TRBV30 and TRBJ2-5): SQTIHQWPATLVQPVGSPLSLECTVEGTSNPNLYWYRQAAGRGLQLLFYSVGIGQISSEVPQNLSASRPQDRQFILSSKKLLLSDSGFYLCAWSVSQETRYFGPGTRLLVL.

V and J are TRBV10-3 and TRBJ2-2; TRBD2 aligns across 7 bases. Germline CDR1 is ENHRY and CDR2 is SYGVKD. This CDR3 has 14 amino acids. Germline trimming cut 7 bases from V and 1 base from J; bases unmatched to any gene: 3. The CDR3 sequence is CAIKAGVNTGELFF. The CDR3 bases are TGTGCCATCAAGGCGGGGGTGAACACCGGGGAGCTGTTTTTT.